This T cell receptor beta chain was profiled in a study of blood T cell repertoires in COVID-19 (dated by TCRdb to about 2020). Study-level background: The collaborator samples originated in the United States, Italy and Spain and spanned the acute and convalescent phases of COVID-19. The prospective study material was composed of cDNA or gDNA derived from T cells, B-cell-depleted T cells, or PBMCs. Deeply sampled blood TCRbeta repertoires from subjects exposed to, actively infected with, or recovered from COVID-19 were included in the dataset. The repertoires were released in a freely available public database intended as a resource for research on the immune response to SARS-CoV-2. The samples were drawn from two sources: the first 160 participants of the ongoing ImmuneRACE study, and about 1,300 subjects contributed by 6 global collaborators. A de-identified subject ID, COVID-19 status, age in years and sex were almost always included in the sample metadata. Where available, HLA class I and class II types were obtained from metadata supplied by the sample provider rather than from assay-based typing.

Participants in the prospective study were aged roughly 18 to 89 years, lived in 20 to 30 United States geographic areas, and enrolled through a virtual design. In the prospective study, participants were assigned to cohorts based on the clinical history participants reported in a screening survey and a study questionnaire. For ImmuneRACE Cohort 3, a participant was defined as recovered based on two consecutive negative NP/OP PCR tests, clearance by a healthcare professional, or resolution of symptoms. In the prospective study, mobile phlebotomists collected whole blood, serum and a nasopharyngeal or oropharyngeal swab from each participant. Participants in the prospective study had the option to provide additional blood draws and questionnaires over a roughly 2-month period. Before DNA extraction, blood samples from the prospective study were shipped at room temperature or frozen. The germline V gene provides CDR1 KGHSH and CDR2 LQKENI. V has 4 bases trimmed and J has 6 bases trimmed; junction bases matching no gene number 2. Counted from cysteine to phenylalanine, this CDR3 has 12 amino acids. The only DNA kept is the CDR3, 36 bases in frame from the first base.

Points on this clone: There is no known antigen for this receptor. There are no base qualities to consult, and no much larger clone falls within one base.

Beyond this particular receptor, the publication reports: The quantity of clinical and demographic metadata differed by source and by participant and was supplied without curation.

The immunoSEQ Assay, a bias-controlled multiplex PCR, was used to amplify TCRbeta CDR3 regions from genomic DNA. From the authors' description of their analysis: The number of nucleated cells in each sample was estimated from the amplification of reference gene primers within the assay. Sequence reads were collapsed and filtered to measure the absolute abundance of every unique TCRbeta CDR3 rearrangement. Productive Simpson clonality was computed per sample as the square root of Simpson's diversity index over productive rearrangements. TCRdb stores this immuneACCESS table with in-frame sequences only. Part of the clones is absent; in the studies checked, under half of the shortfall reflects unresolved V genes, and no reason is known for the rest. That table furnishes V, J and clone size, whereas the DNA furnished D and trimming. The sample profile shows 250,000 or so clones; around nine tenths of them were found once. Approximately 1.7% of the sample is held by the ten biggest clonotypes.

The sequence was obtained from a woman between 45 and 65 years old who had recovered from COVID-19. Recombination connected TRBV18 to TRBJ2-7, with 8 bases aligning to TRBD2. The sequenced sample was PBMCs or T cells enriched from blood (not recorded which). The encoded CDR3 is CASSRREGEQYF. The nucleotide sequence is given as TGTGCCAGCTCACGACGGGAGGGCGAGCAGTACTTC.